The rows below give T cell receptor beta chains drawn from one sample of a study of T cell repertoires in cytomegalovirus infection. MiXCR, applied by TCRdb to the reads, yields one record per CDR3 protein. The sample contains 250,000 to 300,000 distinct CDR3 sequences, over 20% of which appear only once. The sequenced sample was PBMCs. These receptors were obtained from a human donor in good health (CMV status not recorded). Some clones in this sample may be carry-over from other donors' samples. Each CDR3 is given with its conserved first and last residue. Each record gives: D gene, clone size, V gene, J gene, CDR3 DNA, CDR3 protein. D genes are given only for firm matches. For some rows the clone size is stated as once, few or many, or as a class when expanded; others skip it.

>NA|NA|TRBV6-1|TRBJ2-1
TGTGCCAGCAGCAACGGGAATGAGCAGTTCTTC
CASSNGNEQFF
>NA|few|TRBV19|TRBJ1-2
TGTGCCAGTACCCAGATACGGGGCTTTGATGGCTACACCTTC
CASTQIRGFDGYTF
>NA|NA|TRBV7-2|TRBJ2-5
TGTGCCAGCAGAGGGGGGAACGAAGAGACCCAGTACTTC
CASRGGNEETQYF
>NA|many|TRBV7-2|TRBJ2-7
TGTGCCAGCAGCTTCTTCGGGTCCTACGAGCAGTACTTC
CASSFFGSYEQYF
>NA|NA|TRBV7-2|TRBJ2-5
TGTGCCAGCAGCCCCAGCGGTTCACAAGAGACCCAGTACTTC
CASSPSGSQETQYF
>NA|few|TRBV11-1|TRBJ2-7
TGTGCCAGCAGCTTAGCGCACGGAACCTACGAGCAGTACTTC
CASSLAHGTYEQYF
>NA|few|TRBV30|TRBJ2-5
TGTGCCTGGAGTTCCCGCCAAGAGACCCAGTACTTC
CAWSSRQETQYF
>NA|few|TRBV6-2/TRBV6-3|TRBJ2-7
TGTGCCAGCAGTTACCGGGGACCGTCCTCCTACGAGCAGTACTTC
CASSYRGPSSYEQYF
>TRBD2|many|TRBV7-2|TRBJ2-7
TGTGCCAGCAGCGCTTCTAGCGGGAGCTCCTACGAGCAGTACTTC
CASSASSGSSYEQYF
>TRBD2|NA|TRBV6-2/TRBV6-3|TRBJ2-3
TGTGCCACCAGATCGGGGGGAACCACAGATACGCAGTATTTT
CATRSGGTTDTQYF
>NA|NA|TRBV10-1|TRBJ2-3
TGCGCCAGCAGTGAGAGCCCTGTGGGGGTTAGCACAGATACGCAGTATTTT
CASSESPVGVSTDTQYF
>TRBD2|few|TRBV6-5|TRBJ2-5
TGTGCCAGCAGTAGACTAGCGGAAACAAAAGAGACCCAGTACTTC
CASSRLAETKETQYF
>TRBD1|many|TRBV7-8|TRBJ2-5
TGTGCCAGCAGTATGGGGACAGGGGAAGGGACCCAGTACTTC
CASSMGTGEGTQYF
>TRBD1|NA|TRBV29-1|TRBJ2-1
TGCAGCGCCGGTGGACAGGGCGGATGGGATGAGCAGTTCTTC
CSAGGQGGWDEQFF
>TRBD1|NA|TRBV29-1|TRBJ1-1
TGCAGCGCTTCGACAGGGGGTAAAACTGAAGCTTTCTTT
CSASTGGKTEAFF
>TRBD1|few|TRBV28|TRBJ1-5
TGTGCCAGCAGTCCGGGGACAGGGGGCCTGGTCGGCAATCAGCCCCAGCATTTT
CASSPGTGGLVGNQPQHF
>TRBD2|NA|TRBV12-3/TRBV12-4|TRBJ2-1
TGTGCCAGCAAAGCGGGAGGCGTCAATGAGCAGTTCTTC
CASKAGGVNEQFF
>TRBD1|few|TRBV20-1|TRBJ2-1
TGCAGTGCTCAGAACCCGGGACAGGGTACCTACAATGAGCAGTTCTTC
CSAQNPGQGTYNEQFF
>NA|few|TRBV5-4|TRBJ2-5
TGTGCCAGCAGCTTGGGGACGGTGGGGGGCCCAGAGACCCAGTACTTC
CASSLGTVGGPETQYF
>NA|NA|TRBV28|TRBJ2-5
TGTGCCAGCAACACACGGCAGGGGCCCTGGGCCCAGTACTTC
CASNTRQGPWAQYF
>NA|NA|TRBV30|TRBJ1-1
TGTGCCTGGGGGCAGGCACCCACTGAAGCTTTCTTT
CAWGQAPTEAFF
>TRBD2|NA|TRBV24-1|TRBJ2-2
TGTGCCACCAGTGATCCGATATCGACTAGCGGCGCGAACACCGGGGAGCTGTTTTTT
CATSDPISTSGANTGELFF
>TRBD2|many|TRBV7-8|TRBJ2-3
TGTGCCAGCAGCCCCGAGAGGGTAGCGGGAGGGGATACGCAGTATTTT
CASSPERVAGGDTQYF
>NA|once|TRBV20-1|TRBJ1-3
TGCAGTGCTAGAGGGGATTCTGGAAACACCATATATTTT
CSARGDSGNTIYF
>TRBD1|NA|TRBV20-1|TRBJ2-6
TGCAGCCCAGGGGGCGCGGCTGGGGCCAACGTCCTGACTTTC
CSPGGAAGANVLTF
>NA|NA|TRBV28|TRBJ1-5
TGTGCCAGCAGTACCGAGAGCAATCAGCCCCAGCATTTT
CASSTESNQPQHF
>TRBD1|few|TRBV12-3/TRBV12-4|TRBJ1-2
TGTGCCAGCAGTTTATTAGGACAGGGGAACTATGGCTACACCTTC
CASSLLGQGNYGYTF
>NA|few|TRBV29-1|TRBJ2-1
TGCAGCGTCGGGCATGCGGCAGCCTACAATGAGCAGTTCTTC
CSVGHAAAYNEQFF
>NA|many|TRBV28|TRBJ2-2
TGTGCCAGCAGTCCTCCCGTGAGGAACACCGGGGAGCTGTTTTTT
CASSPPVRNTGELFF